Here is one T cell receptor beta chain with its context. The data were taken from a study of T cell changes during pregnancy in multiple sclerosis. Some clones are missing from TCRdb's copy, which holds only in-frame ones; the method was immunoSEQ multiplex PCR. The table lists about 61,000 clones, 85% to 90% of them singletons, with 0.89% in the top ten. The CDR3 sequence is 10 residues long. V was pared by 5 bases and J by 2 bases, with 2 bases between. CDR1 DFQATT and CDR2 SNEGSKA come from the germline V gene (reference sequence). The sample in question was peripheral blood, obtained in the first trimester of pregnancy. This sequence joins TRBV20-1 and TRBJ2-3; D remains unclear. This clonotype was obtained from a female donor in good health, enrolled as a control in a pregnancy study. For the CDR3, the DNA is TGCAGTGCTCTCACAGATACGCAGTATTTT. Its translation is CSALTDTQYF.